The entry below gives a single T cell receptor beta chain sequence along with its context. Its antigen is currently unknown. Germline V CDR1 and CDR2: MNHNY, SVGAGI (reference sequence). This CDR3 spans 13 amino acids. With 7 bases clipped from V and 3 bases from J, the junction kept 3 bases outside the gene matches. These data are taken from a study of shared clonotypes between healthy human individuals. Whole-study findings and limits: Investigators collected only blood, and repertoires in tissues likely differ. The study found lower generation probabilities in non-shared clonotypes than in those shared by all four donors.

This table comes from immunoSEQ multiplex PCR, and its TCRdb copy is limited to in-frame clones, with some not included. The table lists about 2 million clones, 95% of them singletons. Sequences were obtained from naive CD4+ T cells sorted from blood. The subset: CD45RA+ positively selected. The TCR comes from a man between 18 and 29 years old in good health. V gene TRBV6-6 combines with J gene TRBJ2-1; 7 nucleotides agree with TRBD2. CDR3 bases: TGTGCCAGCACCGGACTAGTCTACAATGAGCAGTTCTTC. This gives the protein CASTGLVYNEQFF.